The 5 T cell receptor beta chains below come from one sample, sequenced in a study of shared clonotypes between healthy human individuals. CD45RO negativity and positive selection for CCR7 defined naive CD8 cells, a population that excluded terminally differentiated effector memory CD45RA+ cells. Repertoires were generated with immunoSEQ multiplex PCR, while TCRdb's copy carries only in-frame clones and drops some. This sample has roughly 2.1 million clones, with approximately 94% found just once. What was sequenced was naive CD8+ T cells from PBMCs. The receptors were gathered from a man aged 18-30 years in good health. Some clones in this sample may be carry-over from other donors' samples.

The rearrangement uses TRBV15 and TRBJ1-1; 9 bases are a match to TRBD1. This CDR3 is 14 amino acids long. CDR1 LNHNV and CDR2 YYDKDF come from the germline V gene (reference sequence). Losses at the gene ends were 4 bases for V and 5 bases for J; bases not matched to a gene: 5. The CDR3 bases are TGTGCCACCAGCACCCCGGACAGGGGAACTGAAGCTTTCTTT. The encoded protein is CATSTPDRGTEAFF. Variable domain in full (rest from reference TRBV15 and TRBJ1-1): DAMVIQNPRYQVTQFGKPVTLSCSQTLNHNVMYWYQQKSSQAPKLLFHYYDKDFNNEADTPDNFQSRRPNTSFCFLDIRSPGLGDTAMYLCATSTPDRGTEAFFGQGTRLTVV.

This chain links TRBV5-8 with TRBJ1-1; D is ambiguous. Germline CDR1 reads SGHTS; CDR2 reads YDEGEE. This CDR3 spans 14 amino acids. Trimming cost V 1 base and J 7 bases, with 14 bases left between them. In nucleotides, the CDR3 is TGTGCCAGCAGCTTGCGAGGACCAGCACGTGAAGCTTTCTTT. The encoded protein is CASSLRGPAREAFF.

With respect to this clone: This clone may be a read error of a much larger clone one base away. The chain couples TRBV19 to TRBJ1-1; TRBD1 is a possible D gene (5 bases). Germline CDR1 is LNHDA and CDR2 is SQIVND (reference sequence). V lost 6 bases, J lost 6 bases, and 8 bases lay in between. This CDR3 is 11 amino acids long. CDR3 loop: CASSLGAEAFF. For the CDR3, the DNA is TGTGCCAGTAGCTTAGGGGCTGAAGCTTTCTTT.

This clone occurred once. The genes are TRBV19 and TRBJ2-7; no definite D call. V was cut by 3 bases and J by 0 bases, with 12 bases left in between. Germline V CDR1 and CDR2: LNHDA, SQIVND (reference sequence). The CDR3 covers 15 residues. CDR3 sequence reads: CASSISMYDSYEQYF. The CDR3 DNA reads TGTGCCAGTAGTATTTCAATGTACGACTCCTACGAGCAGTACTTC.

The chain couples TRBV10-3 to TRBJ2-1; D possibly corresponds to TRBD1 (8 bases). CDR3 length: 14 residues. Germline V gene data show CDR1 as ENHRY and CDR2 as SYGVKD. Trimming took 3 bases from V and 8 from J, leaving 14 bases between them. CDR3 nucleotide sequence: TGTGCCATCAGTGAACACAGGGGGGGAGATGAGCAGTTCTTC. Protein sequence: CAISEHRGGDEQFF.